This TCR beta chain emerged from a study of OX40 agonist ivuxolimab in advanced cancers. Study-wide background: Enrolled patients in dose escalation had cancers that were hepatocellular carcinoma, melanoma, renal cell or head and neck cancer.

Libraries were prepared by immunoSEQ multiplex PCR; TCRdb keeps only in-frame clonotypes and omits some of them. Among around 63,000 clones, roughly four fifths were seen once, and the ten largest hold about 5.5%. The germline CDR1 and CDR2 sequences are SGHTA and FQGNSA. The V end lost 2 bases, the J end lost 1 base, and 11 bases lay between the germline ends. The length of the CDR3 is 15 residues. Blood got drawn at baseline, again on cycle 4 day 1, and then on cycle 7 day 1. This receptor was obtained from an adult with an advanced solid tumor such as melanoma, head and neck, liver or kidney cancer. The J gene is TRBJ1-1, the V gene TRBV7-2; D is unresolved. Sequenced here: CD4+ or CD8+ T cells sorted from blood, sampled in a trial of the OX40 agonist ivuxolimab. The CDR3 region has the DNA TGTGCCAGCAGCTTATATGGAGGTACGAACACTGAAGCTTTCTTT. It encodes CASSLYGGTNTEAFF.